A selection of T cell receptor beta chains follows, all from one sample in a study of PD-1 blockade in mismatch repair-deficient tumors. Assay used: immunoSEQ multiplex PCR; TCRdb lists only in-frame clones, some missing. This table holds roughly 110,000 clones, over 60% found once. The sequenced sample was peripheral blood, obtained approximately 14 months after starting pembrolizumab. All receptors derive from an adult with mismatch repair-deficient cancer. Each CDR3 is given with its conserved first and last residue.

TRBJ2-1	TRBV7-8	CASSLIIIPGLANDEQFF
TRBJ2-2	TRBV11-3	CASSFQGDTGELFF
TRBJ2-2	TRBV5-5	CASSPAAAGELFF
TRBJ1-2	TRBV9	CASSSRPTGPLRGYTF
TRBJ2-1	TRBV5-1	CASSVGRAGRSNEQFF
TRBJ1-1	TRBV6-5	CASTEGVRDSEAFF
TRBJ1-2	TRBV27	CASTSGGGANYGYTF
TRBJ2-3	TRBV29-1	CSVEYTGTDTQYF
TRBJ2-1	TRBV6-1	CASSVRGGGNEQFF
TRBJ2-1	TRBV30	CACVPQGDRNNEQFF
TRBJ2-2	TRBV12-5	CASGAGTGGYTGELFF
TRBJ1-3	TRBV19	CASSISSGNTIYF
TRBJ2-7	TRBV5-1	CASSSGRVTSGSYEQYF
TRBJ2-2	TRBV5-1	CASSLGIQSTGELFF
TRBJ1-2	TRBV2	CASSPAHNYGYTF
TRBJ2-7	TRBV2	CASSEAVGTYEQYF
TRBJ1-1	TRBV11-3	CASSTKAEAFF
TRBJ2-1	TRBV9	CASSVAPPGVAGVYNEQFF
TRBJ2-7	TRBV5-5	CASSPRTGNYEQYF
TRBJ2-5	TRBV30	CACRNQETQYF
TRBJ2-2	TRBV18	CASSPPGYPPGAGELFF
TRBJ1-5	TRBV2	CASSEYPGGNQPQHF
TRBJ1-3	TRBV29-1	CSASGGASGNTIYF
TRBJ2-7	TRBV18	CASSLGLAESYEQYF
TRBJ1-2	TRBV7-9	CASSLVAGKGYTF
TRBJ2-1	TRBV6-5	CASNRGGNEQFF
TRBJ2-5	TRBV27	CASSLSWATQETQYF
TRBJ2-1	TRBV7-2	CASSLASGRGNEQFF
TRBJ2-1	TRBV5-6	CASSHRTSGSSYNEQFF
TRBJ2-1	TRBV9	CASSVVWRRDNNEQFF
TRBJ2-5	TRBV19	CASSRLGETQYF
TRBJ2-5	TRBV5-1	CASSVGQGKSQETQYF
TRBJ2-7	TRBV10-3	CAISESSGSRDEQYF
TRBJ1-2	TRBV10-3	CAISDDSGADLTNGYTF
TRBJ2-1	TRBV11-2	CASSLAGGAYNEQFF
TRBJ2-2	TRBV11-2	CASSLGRGGTGELFF
TRBJ2-7	TRBV27	CASSWGYEQYF
TRBJ2-5	TRBV9	CASSANGRGYETQYF
TRBJ1-1	TRBV5-5	CASSLGTGNTEAFF
TRBJ2-1	TRBV7-2	CASSLILGADNEQFF
TRBJ2-3	TRBV2	CASSTRGSGLPPHTQYF
TRBJ1-4	TRBV30	CAWTGSGEKLFF
TRBJ2-1	TRBV27	CASRGTSLADYEQFF
TRBJ1-2	TRBV30	CAWSHRQLDYGYTF
TRBJ1-1	TRBV10-3	CAISVGGGTEAFF
TRBJ2-7	TRBV4-1	CASSQVGSYYEQYF
TRBJ1-5	TRBV5-4	CASSLDRGNQPQHF
TRBJ2-7	TRBV11-2	CASSSRDRGRWEQYF
TRBJ1-5	TRBV12-5	CASGKEGGPNQPQHF
TRBJ2-7	TRBV18	CASSSTIRDRGLYEQYF
TRBJ1-1	TRBV2	CASKKSSTEAFF
TRBJ2-2	TRBV9	CASSVEAAGGSDTGELFF
TRBJ2-2	TRBV2	CASIQRGGTGELFF
TRBJ2-1	TRBV6-4	CASSERAYNEQFF
TRBJ2-7	TRBV12-2	CASRLVRNSGGFSISYEQYF
TRBJ2-2	TRBV5-4	CASSLLLSGMNTGELFF
TRBJ2-7	TRBV30	CAWSGRQGWEQYF
TRBJ1-1	TRBV29-1	CSARTGGYTEAFF
TRBJ1-5	TRBV6-5	CASSERRNQPQHF